The T cell receptor (beta chain) under discussion was sequenced for a study of blood T cell repertoires in COVID-19. The overall study: The United States, Italy and Spain were the sources of the acute and convalescent COVID-19 samples. In each case, the material was cDNA or gDNA derived from T cells, B-cell-depleted T cells, or PBMCs.

V was pared by 5 bases and J by 3 bases, with 16 bases between. This CDR3 is built from 16 residues. Germline lookup yields CDR1 SGHTA and CDR2 FQGTGA. Source study methods: Amplification with reference gene primers provided the estimates of nucleated cell counts. Measured with immunoSEQ multiplex PCR; TCRdb has only the in-frame clones, and not every one. V and J calls and clone size are those listed in that table; D and trimming were worked out from the DNA. The table records about 110,000 clones, approximately 85% of them present only once. The J gene is TRBJ2-2, the V gene TRBV7-3, with TRBD2 as a possible D gene (5 bases). The sequenced material came from peripheral blood. This TCR derives from a woman aged 55-69 years with acute or convalescent COVID-19. The chain's CDR3 is CASSPRAGRDTGELFF. In DNA, the CDR3 is TGTGCCAGCAGCCCCCGGGCCGGGCGGGACACCGGGGAGCTGTTTTTT. Based on the CDR3 plus reference TRBV7-3 and TRBJ2-2, the full variable domain is GAGVSQTPSNKVTEKGKYVELRCDPISGHTALYWYRQSLGQGPEFLIYFQGTGAADDSGLPNDRFFAVRPEGSVSTLKIQRTERGDSAVYLCASSPRAGRDTGELFFGEGSRLTVL.